What follows are 30 T cell receptor beta chains derived from one specimen sequenced in a study of early T cells in non-severe SARS-CoV-2 infection. TCRdb called the 5' RACE reads again in MiXCR, with one record for every CDR3 protein. The repertoire holds about 62,000 distinct CDR3 sequences, with more than 9% as singletons. Sequencing was performed on whole blood. Receptor source: an adult who was a healthcare worker with PCR-confirmed SARS-CoV-2 infection or an uninfected control (not recorded which).

This clonotype was seen a few times. This chain links TRBV29-1 with TRBJ1-2, with TRBD1 identical over 7 bases. The CDR3 is 13 amino acids. The V and J ends lost 4 bases and 4 bases, in that order; junction bases with no gene match: 6. Germline values: CDR1 SQVTM, CDR2 ANQGSEA. The CDR3 protein is CSVATGKIYGYTF. The CDR3 DNA sequence: TGCAGCGTTGCGACAGGGAAGATCTATGGCTACACCTTC.

This clonotype showed up just once. The genes are TRBV5-5 and TRBJ1-4; no definite D call. From germline, CDR1 is SGHKS and CDR2 YYEKEE (reference sequence). This CDR3 is built from 16 residues. The V and J ends lost 0 bases and 8 bases respectively, with 17 bases between them. CDR3 amino acids: CASSLASSALPEKLFF. CDR3 in DNA: TGTGCCAGCAGCTTGGCTTCTAGCGCGCTCCCCGAAAAACTGTTTTTT. The full variable domain, completed using reference TRBV5-5 and TRBJ1-4, is DAGVTQSPTHLIKTRGQQVTLRCSPISGHKSVSWYQQVLGQGPQFIFQYYEKEERGRGNFPDRFSARQFPNYSSELNVNALLLGDSALYLCASSLASSALPEKLFFGSGTQLSVL.

The chain uses TRBV18 and TRBJ2-3; D call uncertain. In germline, CDR1 is KGHSH, CDR2 LQKENI. With 2 bases removed from V and 6 bases from J, the gap between germline ends came to 12 bases. The CDR3 is 14 residues long. Written as DNA, the CDR3 is TGTGCCAGCTCACCAGATACCGTCAGGGATACGCAGTATTTT. This sequence encodes CASSPDTVRDTQYF.

This rearrangement joins TRBV4-2 to TRBJ2-2, with D maybe TRBD1 (5 bases). This CDR3 has 17 amino acids. V was pared by 3 bases and J by 2 bases, with 16 bases between. The germline CDR1 and CDR2 sequences are LGHNA and YNFKEQ. CDR3 coding DNA: TGTGCCAGCAGCCAGAAGTTTGCGACAGTAAACACCGGGGAGCTGTTTTTT. Translated, it gives CASSQKFATVNTGELFF.

In its sample, this clonotype was seen a few times. This chain uses TRBV7-9 with TRBJ2-5; 9 positions match TRBD1. Looked up from germline, CDR1 is SEHNR and CDR2 is FQNEAQ (reference sequence). There are 16 residues in the CDR3. V gave up 4 bases and J gave up 2 bases; unmatched junction bases: 8. CDR3 loop: CASSSRRGTGQETQYF. For the CDR3, the DNA is TGTGCCAGCAGCTCGCGTAGGGGGACAGGGCAAGAGACCCAGTACTTC.

This clonotype has ten or more counts. The chain is built from TRBV7-9 and TRBJ1-2; D remains unclear. The ends were cut back, 5 bases at V and 3 bases at J, with 7 bases in the middle. The germline V gene encodes CDR1 SEHNR and CDR2 FQNEAQ (reference sequence). The CDR3 covers 12 residues. This CDR3 reads CASSKDHYGYTF. The CDR3 bases are TGTGCCAGCAGCAAGGACCACTATGGCTACACCTTC.

V is TRBV6-5 and J is TRBJ1-5, with D uncertain. CDR3 length: 15 amino acids. The ends were cut back, 0 bases at V and 0 bases at J, with 6 bases in the middle. Germline assignment: CDR1 MNHEY and CDR2 SVGAGI. The CDR3 DNA reads TGTGCCAGCAGTTACTCACCGAATAGCAATCAGCCCCAGCATTTT. Protein product: CASSYSPNSNQPQHF.

The V and J genes are TRBV12-3 or TRBV12-4 and TRBJ1-2, with a tentative D call TRBD1 (5 bases). The CDR3 runs 15 residues. V was clipped by 6 bases and J by 8 bases, with 22 bases between them. In DNA, the CDR3 is TGTGCCAGCAGAACACAAGGGGATCGGAAAACAGGCTACACCTTC. It is translated as CASRTQGDRKTGYTF.

The sample holds a few counts of this clonotype. The CDR3 sequence is CSVEDRTRGSTDTQYF. CDR3 nucleotides: TGCAGCGTTGAAGATCGAACTCGCGGGAGCACAGATACGCAGTATTTT. The chain couples TRBV29-1 to TRBJ2-3, with a tentative D call TRBD2 (5 bases). This CDR3 has 16 residues. CDR1 is SQVTM and CDR2 is ANQGSEA in the germline V gene. Trimming took 0 bases from V and 0 from J, leaving 13 bases between them.

As to this clonotype: Possible read error: a much larger clone is one base away. V is TRBV11-3 and J is TRBJ2-3, with D unresolved. Germline lookup yields CDR1 SGHNT and CDR2 YENEEA. The CDR3 is 15 residues long. The V and J ends lost 5 bases and 3 bases respectively, with 15 bases between them. This CDR3 reads CASSPGPLSTDTQYF. The CDR3 region has the DNA TGTGCCAGCAGCCCTGGCCCCCTCAGTACAGATACGCAGTATTTT. Variable domain in full (rest from reference TRBV11-3 and TRBJ2-3): EAGVVQSPRYKIIEKKQPVAFWCNPISGHNTLYWYLQNLGQGPELLIRYENEEAVDDSQLPKDRFSAERLKGVDSTLKIQPAELGDSAVYLCASSPGPLSTDTQYFGPGTRLTVL.

The rearrangement joins TRBV5-6 to TRBJ1-2, with D possibly matching TRBD1 (6 bases). Between the trimmed V and J ends, which lost 4 bases and 2 bases, there was a span of 24 bases. This CDR3 contains 18 residues. Germline CDR1 SGHDT, CDR2 YYEEEE. The chain's CDR3 is CASSRARQVRTRNYGYTF. The CDR3 DNA sequence: TGTGCCAGCAGCCGCGCCCGACAGGTTAGAACCCGCAACTATGGCTACACCTTC. Complete variable domain (other parts from reference TRBV5-6 and TRBJ1-2): DAGVTQSPTHLIKTRGQQVTLRCSPKSGHDTVSWYQQALGQGPQFIFQYYEEEERQRGNFPDRFSGHQFPNYSSELNVNALLLGDSALYLCASSRARQVRTRNYGYTFGSGTRLTVV.

This clonotype was counted only a few times. The V call is TRBV12-3 or TRBV12-4, the J call TRBJ1-2; 8 bases map to TRBD1. The CDR3 length is 13 residues. V lost 7 bases, J lost 3 bases, and 4 bases stayed unmatched. The CDR3 nucleotides are TGTGCCAGCACTAAGGGACAGGACTATGGCTACACCTTC. Residues: CASTKGQDYGYTF.

J is TRBJ2-1 and V is TRBV5-4, with 7 bases identical to TRBD1. The CDR3 has 17 residues. J was trimmed by 6 bases and V by 2 bases; bases with no gene match: 14. The germline gives CDR1 SGHNT, CDR2 YYREEE (reference sequence). This CDR3 reads CASSFKTGRMGSNEQFF. CDR3 in DNA: TGTGCCAGCAGCTTTAAGACAGGGCGTATGGGGAGCAATGAGCAGTTCTTC.

This clonotype has a count of ten or more. V is TRBV10-3 and J is TRBJ2-1, with 10 bases aligning to TRBD2. The CDR3 consists of 15 residues. Trimming at V came to 3 bases and at J to 9 bases, leaving 8 bases not matched to a gene. The V gene's germline CDR1 is ENHRY and CDR2 SYGVKD. Here the CDR3 DNA reads TGTGCCATCAGTGACACCGGGACTAGCGTTGGTGAGCAGTTCTTC. Protein: CAISDTGTSVGEQFF.

This clonotype was counted at least ten times. This rearrangement joins TRBV30 to TRBJ2-3, with D unclear. This CDR3 has 13 residues. Trimming left V 0 bases short and J 2 bases short, with 6 bases between. CDR1 and CDR2 (germline): GTSNPN, SVGIG (reference sequence). CDR3 region: CAWSVHHTDTQYF. For the CDR3, the DNA is TGTGCCTGGAGTGTTCATCACACAGATACGCAGTATTTT. The full variable domain, with the rest looked up from reference TRBV30 and TRBJ2-3, is SQTIHQWPATLVQPVGSPLSLECTVEGTSNPNLYWYRQAAGRGLQLLFYSVGIGQISSEVPQNLSASRPQDRQFILSSKKLLLSDSGFYLCAWSVHHTDTQYFGPGTRLTVL.

As regards this clonotype: Relative to the germline gene, one junction end is altered; a read error may explain this. The V call is TRBV2, the J call TRBJ2-5; D is unresolved. Germline V gives CDR1 SNHLY, CDR2 FYNNEI. The CDR3 loop spans 12 amino acids. CDR3 sequence reads: CVSSQYQETQYF. The CDR3 DNA is TGTGTCAGCAGTCAATACCAAGAGACCCAGTACTTC.

This clonotype was picked up many times. This chain links TRBV25-1 with TRBJ1-2; 7 positions match TRBD1. The CDR3 contains 16 residues. The junction had 13 bases not matched to a gene; V was cut back by 1 base and J by 8 bases. Germline CDR1 and CDR2: MGHDK and SYGVNS. CDR3 nucleotide sequence: TGTGCCAGCAGTGAATTGACAGCGAGGACAGGTAGAGGCTACACCTTC. Encoded protein: CASSELTARTGRGYTF.

This clonotype occurred many times. The V call is TRBV4-1, the J call TRBJ2-3; a possible D gene is TRBD1 (6 bases). Germline V gene lookup returns CDR1 MGHRA and CDR2 YSYEKL. V was pared by 2 bases and J by 6 bases, with 12 bases between. The CDR3 spans 14 residues. DNA for the CDR3: TGCGCCAGCAGCCAAAATGGGGGCAGGGATACGCAGTATTTT. It specifies CASSQNGGRDTQYF.

V and J are TRBV12-3 or TRBV12-4 and TRBJ2-5; possibly TRBD1 or TRBD2 for D (6 bases each). The CDR3 sequence is 17 residues long. V gave up 5 bases and J gave up 5 bases, with 24 bases separating them. As DNA, the CDR3 is TGTGCCAGCAGTCCTGGCCGACGGTTCGGGGGACACGAGACCCAGTACTTC. Amino acids: CASSPGRRFGGHETQYF.

This clonotype has a handful of counts. V is TRBV27 and J is TRBJ1-1, with D possibly being TRBD1 (5 bases). The CDR3 covers 13 residues. Germline loops: CDR1 MNHEY, CDR2 SMNVEV (reference sequence). V lost 5 bases and J lost 6, with 13 bases in between. Written as DNA, the CDR3 is TGTGCCAGCAGTCCCCAGACAGTCCCTGAAGCTTTCTTT. Its translation is CASSPQTVPEAFF.

This clonotype has ten or more counts. The genes are TRBV18 and TRBJ1-2; the D is unclear. The germline V and J ends were trimmed by 6 bases and 0 bases, with 14 bases remaining between them. In germline, CDR1 is KGHSH, CDR2 LQKENI. The CDR3 is 15 residues long. CDR3 region: CASSRTEATNYGYTF. The DNA for the CDR3 is TGTGCCAGCTCCCGGACGGAAGCCACTAACTATGGCTACACCTTC. The entire variable domain, with the rest obtained from reference TRBV18 and TRBJ1-2, is as follows: NAGVMQNPRHLVRRRGQEARLRCSPMKGHSHVYWYRQLPEEGLKFMVYLQKENIIDESGMPKERFSAEFPKEGPSILRIQQVVRGDSAAYFCASSRTEATNYGYTFGSGTRLTVV.

The rearrangement joins TRBV19 to TRBJ1-4, with 8 bases lining up with TRBD1. This CDR3 is built from 14 residues. Losses at the gene ends were 7 bases for V and 7 bases for J; bases not matched to a gene: 8. Germline CDR1 is LNHDA and CDR2 is SQIVND (reference sequence). As DNA, the CDR3 is TGTGCCAGTACGGACAGGGATTGGGGTGAAAAACTGTTTTTT. Residues: CASTDRDWGEKLFF.

The rearrangement uses TRBV4-1 and TRBJ1-1, with D possibly being TRBD1 (5 bases). In germline, CDR1 is MGHRA, CDR2 YSYEKL. Trimming took off 1 base at V and 3 bases at J, with 12 bases between the two ends. The CDR3 consists of 15 residues. The CDR3 region is CASSQVTGMDTEAFF. For the CDR3, the DNA is TGCGCCAGCAGCCAAGTAACAGGAATGGACACTGAAGCTTTCTTT.

Concerning this clonotype itself: A much larger clone sits a single nucleotide away, making a read error possible. J is TRBJ2-5 and V is TRBV7-9, with D perhaps matching TRBD1 (5 bases). This CDR3 has 13 residues. V was clipped by 8 bases and J by 4 bases, with 14 bases between them. Germline-derived CDR1 and CDR2 are SEHNR and FQNEAQ (reference sequence). CDR3: CASEQVPRETQYF. The CDR3 DNA reads as TGTGCCAGCGAACAGGTACCAAGAGAGACCCAGTACTTC.

This clonotype occurred a few times. The chain employs TRBV5-4 and TRBJ2-3, with 11 positions matching TRBD2. The J segment lost 3 bases and the V segment lost 4 bases, leaving 10 bases of the junction unmatched. Germline lookup yields CDR1 SGHNT and CDR2 YYREEE (reference sequence). The CDR3 has 17 residues. The CDR3 DNA follows: TGTGCCAGCAGCCCGCGGACTAGCGGGTGGAGGACAGATACGCAGTATTTT. This encodes CASSPRTSGWRTDTQYF.

V is TRBV28 and J is TRBJ2-3, with 12 bases fitting TRBD2. The CDR3 sequence is 16 residues long. Germline V gene lookup returns CDR1 MDHEN and CDR2 SYDVKM. V dropped 6 bases and J dropped 2; count of bases not matched to a gene: 6. Here the CDR3 DNA reads TGTGCCAGCAGGCCTTCTAGCGGGGGGGCCACAGATACGCAGTATTTT. This translates into CASRPSSGGATDTQYF.

This clonotype was recorded at least ten times. This sequence joins TRBV2 and TRBJ2-1; no definite D call. The CDR3 runs 16 residues. In germline, CDR1 is SNHLY, CDR2 FYNNEI. The V and J ends lost 5 bases and 2 bases respectively, with 16 bases between them. As DNA, the CDR3 is TGTGCCAGCAGTAAAGTGGGGTTAACTACCTACAATGAGCAGTTCTTC. Its translation is CASSKVGLTTYNEQFF. The full variable domain, in which reference TRBV2 and TRBJ2-1 provide the parts outside the CDR3, is EPEVTQTPSHQVTQMGQEVILRCVPISNHLYFYWYRQILGQKVEFLVSFYNNEISEKSEIFDDQFSVERPDGSNFTLKIRSTKLEDSAMYFCASSKVGLTTYNEQFFGPGTRLTVL.

This chain joins TRBV7-2 and TRBJ2-3, with D possibly being TRBD1 or TRBD2 (7 bases each). V lost 5 bases, J lost 4 bases, and 13 bases lay in between. Per the germline V gene, CDR1 is SGHTA and CDR2 is FQGNSA. The CDR3 length is 14 residues. The CDR3 protein is CASSPGGGPDTQYF. In DNA, the CDR3 is TGTGCCAGCAGCCCAGGGGGGGGACCAGATACGCAGTATTTT.

This clonotype has more than one count but fewer than ten. This chain links TRBV19 with TRBJ1-5, with a weak D call TRBD1 (6 bases). Trimming pared 7 bases from V and 2 bases from J, leaving 12 bases between. Germline V gene lookup returns CDR1 LNHDA and CDR2 SQIVND (reference sequence). The CDR3 runs 14 residues. As DNA, the CDR3 is TGTGCCAGTAAACCAGGGGCAGGCAATCAGCCCCAGCATTTT. Its protein is CASKPGAGNQPQHF.

The chain joins TRBV27 to TRBJ1-6; 10 bases are shared with TRBD1. Germline V gene data show CDR1 as MNHEY and CDR2 as SMNVEV (reference sequence). Trimming cost V 4 bases and J 7 bases; bases outside gene matches: 10. This CDR3 contains 17 residues. The CDR3 DNA reads as TGTGCCAGCAGTTCGACCACGACAGGGGGCATAAATTCACCCCTCCACTTT. This gives the protein CASSSTTTGGINSPLHF.